This T cell receptor beta chain was sequenced in a study of T-cell memory formation after mild COVID-19. Study-wide findings and caveats: Some SARS-CoV-2-responding clones were already detected in memory before infection. For contracting clones, CD4+ ones sat mainly in CM and EM, CD8+ in EMRA.

TCRdb processed the 5' RACE reads anew with MiXCR; each CDR3 protein has one entry. Of around 430,000 distinct CDR3 sequences in the sample, approximately 16% were seen once. As concerns this clonotype: The antigen is unknown.

The source of this sequence is a man between 18 and 35 years old who had mild COVID-19 (a few samples of this study predate the infection). Cell type and time point are not known. The sequenced sample consisted of PBMCs or a T cell subset sorted from them (not recorded which).

CDR3 region: CASSAEGGAYEQYF. CDR3 nucleotide sequence: TGTGCCAGCAGTGCGGAGGGGGGGGCCTACGAGCAGTACTTC. The chain is built from TRBV6-4 and TRBJ2-7, with D maybe TRBD2 (7 bases). V gave up 4 bases and J gave up 2 bases, with 12 bases separating them. The CDR3 length is 14 residues. The germline gives CDR1 MRHNA, CDR2 SNTAGT.